This TCR beta chain was captured by sequencing in a study of blood T cell repertoires in COVID-19. CDR3 length: 14 residues. The germline V gene has CDR1 SGHTA and CDR2 FQGNSA. V lost 1 base to trimming and J lost 4 bases; unmatched junction nucleotides: 3. Sequencing used immunoSEQ multiplex PCR; TCRdb keeps in-frame clones, though not all of them. The profile shows under 95,000 clones, more than 75% of them singletons. This rearrangement joins TRBV7-2 to TRBJ1-1; 7 positions match TRBD1. This clonotype was sampled from a human donor with acute or convalescent COVID-19. The donor label of this sample is uncertain. Sequencing was performed on peripheral blood. CDR3 region: CASSLDRGTTEAFF. The DNA for the CDR3 is TGTGCCAGCAGCTTAGACAGGGGAACCACTGAAGCTTTCTTT.